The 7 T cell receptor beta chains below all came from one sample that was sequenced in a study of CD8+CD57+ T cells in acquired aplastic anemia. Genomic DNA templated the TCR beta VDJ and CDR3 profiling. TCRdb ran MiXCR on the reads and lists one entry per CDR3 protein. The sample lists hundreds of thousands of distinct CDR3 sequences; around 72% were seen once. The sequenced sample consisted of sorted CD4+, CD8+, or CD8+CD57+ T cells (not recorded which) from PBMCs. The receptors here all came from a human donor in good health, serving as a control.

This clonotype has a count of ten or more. The DNA for the CDR3 is TGTGCCACCAGTGACATCCCTGTCGGGTCGTACACCGGGGAGCTGTTTTTT. Translation: CATSDIPVGSYTGELFF. The chain uses TRBV24-1 and TRBJ2-2, with D uncertain. Germline values: CDR1 KGHDR, CDR2 SFDVKD. The CDR3 length is 17 residues. With 4 bases removed from V and 3 bases from J, the gap between germline ends came to 17 bases.

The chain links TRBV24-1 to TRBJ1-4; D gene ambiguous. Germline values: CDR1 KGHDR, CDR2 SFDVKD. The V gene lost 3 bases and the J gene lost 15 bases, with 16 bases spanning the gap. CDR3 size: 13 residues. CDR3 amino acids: CATSDPNEETMFF. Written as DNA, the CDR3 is TGTGCCACCAGTGATCCCAATGAGGAAACAATGTTTTTT.

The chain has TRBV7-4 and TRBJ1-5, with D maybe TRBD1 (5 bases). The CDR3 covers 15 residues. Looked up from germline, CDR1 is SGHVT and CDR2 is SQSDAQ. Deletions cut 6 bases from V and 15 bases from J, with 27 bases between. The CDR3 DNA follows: TGTGCCAGCAGTTTTCGCGTAGGGGAGGGTATGCGCCGGCATTTT. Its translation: CASSFRVGEGMRRHF.

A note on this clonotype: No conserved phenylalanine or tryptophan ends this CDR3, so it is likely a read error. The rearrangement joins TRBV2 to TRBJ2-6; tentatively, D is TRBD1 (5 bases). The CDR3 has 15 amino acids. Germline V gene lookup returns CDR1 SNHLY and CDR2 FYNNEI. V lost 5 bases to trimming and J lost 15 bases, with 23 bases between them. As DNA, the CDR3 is TGTGCCAGCAGTAGAGTCGTGTCTGGGGCCAAGGACCTGACTTTG. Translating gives CASSRVVSGAKDLTL.

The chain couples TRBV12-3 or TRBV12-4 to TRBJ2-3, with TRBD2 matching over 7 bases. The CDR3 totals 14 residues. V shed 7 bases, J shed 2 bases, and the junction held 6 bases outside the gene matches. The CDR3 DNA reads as TGTGCCAGCAATAAAGCGGGGCTCACAGATACGCAGTATTTT. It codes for CASNKAGLTDTQYF.

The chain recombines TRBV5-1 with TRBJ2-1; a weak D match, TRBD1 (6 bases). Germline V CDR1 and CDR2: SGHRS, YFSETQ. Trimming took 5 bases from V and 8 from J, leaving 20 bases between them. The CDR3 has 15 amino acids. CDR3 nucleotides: TGCGCCAGCAGAGTAACAGGGTCGCATTCGGATGAGCAGTTCTTC. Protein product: CASRVTGSHSDEQFF. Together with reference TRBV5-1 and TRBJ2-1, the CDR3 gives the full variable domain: KAGVTQTPRYLIKTRGQQVTLSCSPISGHRSVSWYQQTPGQGLQFLFEYFSETQRNKGNFPGRFSGRQFSNSRSEMNVSTLELGDSALYLCASRVTGSHSDEQFFGPGTRLTVL.

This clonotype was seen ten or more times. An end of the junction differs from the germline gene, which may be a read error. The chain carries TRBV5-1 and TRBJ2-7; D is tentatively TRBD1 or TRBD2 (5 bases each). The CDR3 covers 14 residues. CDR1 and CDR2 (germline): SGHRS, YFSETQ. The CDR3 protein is CASSLGDGPYEQYF. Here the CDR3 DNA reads TGTGCCAGCAGCTTGGGGGACGGACCCTACGAGCAGTACTTC.